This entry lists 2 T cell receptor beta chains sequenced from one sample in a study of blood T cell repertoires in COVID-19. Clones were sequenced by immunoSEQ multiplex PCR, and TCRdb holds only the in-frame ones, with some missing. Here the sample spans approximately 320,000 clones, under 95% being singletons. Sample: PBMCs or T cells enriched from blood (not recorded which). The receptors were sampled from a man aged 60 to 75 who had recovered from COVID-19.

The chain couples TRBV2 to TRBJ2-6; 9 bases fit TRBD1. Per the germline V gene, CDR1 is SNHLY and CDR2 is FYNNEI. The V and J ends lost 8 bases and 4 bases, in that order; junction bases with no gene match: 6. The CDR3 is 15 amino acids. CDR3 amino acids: CASGDRAWGANVLTF. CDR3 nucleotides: TGTGCCAGCGGGGACAGGGCGTGGGGGGCCAACGTCCTGACTTTC.

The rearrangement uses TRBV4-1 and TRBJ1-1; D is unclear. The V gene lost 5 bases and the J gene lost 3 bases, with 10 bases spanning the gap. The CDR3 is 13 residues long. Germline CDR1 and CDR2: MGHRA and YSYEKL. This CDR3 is CASSSLMDTEAFF. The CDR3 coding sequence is TGCGCCAGCAGCTCCCTAATGGACACTGAAGCTTTCTTT.